This TCR beta chain was identified in a study of blood T cell repertoires in COVID-19. Turning to the study itself: Some COVID-19 samples were acute and others convalescent; all came from the United States, Italy and Spain. PBMCs, B-cell-depleted T cells, or T cells provided the cDNA or gDNA that made up the material.

Only in-frame clones appear in the TCRdb table, and some are missing; sequencing was by immunoSEQ multiplex PCR. Of over 250,000 clones in the sample, approximately 88% were seen once. In germline, CDR1 is GTSNPN, CDR2 SVGIG (reference sequence). The V end lost 5 bases, the J end lost 6 bases, and 11 bases lay between the germline ends. This CDR3 is built from 12 residues. This receptor was identified in a human donor with COVID-19, enrolled during active disease. The donor label of this sample is uncertain. The sample comprised peripheral blood. The chain joins TRBV30 to TRBJ2-4; weak D call: TRBD1 (6 bases). CDR3 sequence: CAWSGTLNIQYF. The CDR3 coding sequence is TGTGCCTGGTCCGGGACACTAAACATTCAGTACTTC.